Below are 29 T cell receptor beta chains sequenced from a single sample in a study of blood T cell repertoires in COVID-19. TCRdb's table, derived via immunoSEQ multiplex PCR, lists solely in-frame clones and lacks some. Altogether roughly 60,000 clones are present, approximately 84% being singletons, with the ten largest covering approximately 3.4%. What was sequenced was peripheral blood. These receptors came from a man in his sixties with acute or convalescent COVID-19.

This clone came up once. The CDR3 DNA sequence: TGTGCCAGCTCACCTTCGAGGGAAAAACTGTTTTTT. Its translation is CASSPSREKLFF. The chain links TRBV18 to TRBJ1-4, with unresolved D. The CDR3 is made up of 12 amino acids. Trimming left V 3 bases short and J 8 bases short, with 7 bases between. Germline values: CDR1 KGHSH, CDR2 LQKENI.

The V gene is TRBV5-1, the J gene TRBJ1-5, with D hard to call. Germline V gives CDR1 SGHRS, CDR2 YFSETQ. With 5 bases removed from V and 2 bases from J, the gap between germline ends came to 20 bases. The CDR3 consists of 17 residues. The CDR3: CASRPGPGGEGNQPQHF. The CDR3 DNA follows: TGCGCCAGCAGACCAGGACCCGGTGGGGAGGGCAATCAGCCCCAGCATTTT. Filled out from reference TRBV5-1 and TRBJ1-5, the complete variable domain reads KAGVTQTPRYLIKTRGQQVTLSCSPISGHRSVSWYQQTPGQGLQFLFEYFSETQRNKGNFPGRFSGRQFSNSRSEMNVSTLELGDSALYLCASRPGPGGEGNQPQHFGDGTRLSIL.

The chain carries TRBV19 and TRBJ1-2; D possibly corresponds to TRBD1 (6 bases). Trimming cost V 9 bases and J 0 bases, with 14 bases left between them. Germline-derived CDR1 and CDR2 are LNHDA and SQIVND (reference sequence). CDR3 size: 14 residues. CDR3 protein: CASSAGAANYGYTF. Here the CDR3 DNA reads TGTGCCAGCTCCGCGGGGGCGGCTAACTATGGCTACACCTTC.

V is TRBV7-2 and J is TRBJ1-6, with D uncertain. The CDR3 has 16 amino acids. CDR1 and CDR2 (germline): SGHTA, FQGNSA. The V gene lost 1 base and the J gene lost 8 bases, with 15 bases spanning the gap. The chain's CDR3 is CASSLVPAGGYSPLHF. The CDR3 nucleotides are TGTGCCAGCAGCTTAGTTCCAGCCGGCGGTTATTCACCCCTCCACTTT.

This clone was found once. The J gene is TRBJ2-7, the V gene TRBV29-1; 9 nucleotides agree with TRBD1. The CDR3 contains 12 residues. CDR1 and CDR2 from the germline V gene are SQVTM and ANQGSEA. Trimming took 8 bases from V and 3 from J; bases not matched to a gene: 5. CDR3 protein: CSYGTGNYEQYF. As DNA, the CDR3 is TGCAGCTATGGGACAGGGAACTACGAGCAGTACTTC.

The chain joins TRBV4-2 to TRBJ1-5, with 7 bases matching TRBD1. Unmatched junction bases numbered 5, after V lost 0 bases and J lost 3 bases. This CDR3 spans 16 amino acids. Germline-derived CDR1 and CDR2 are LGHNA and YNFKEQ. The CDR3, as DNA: TGTGCCAGCAGCCAAGATGGCGGACAGGTCAATCAGCCCCAGCATTTT. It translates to CASSQDGGQVNQPQHF.

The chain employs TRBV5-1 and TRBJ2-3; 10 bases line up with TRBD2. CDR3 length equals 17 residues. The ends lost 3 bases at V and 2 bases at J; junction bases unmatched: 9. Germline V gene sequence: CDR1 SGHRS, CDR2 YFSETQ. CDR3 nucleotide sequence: TGCGCCAGCAGCTCGACGAAGCGGGGGGGTTACACAGATACGCAGTATTTT. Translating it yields CASSSTKRGGYTDTQYF.

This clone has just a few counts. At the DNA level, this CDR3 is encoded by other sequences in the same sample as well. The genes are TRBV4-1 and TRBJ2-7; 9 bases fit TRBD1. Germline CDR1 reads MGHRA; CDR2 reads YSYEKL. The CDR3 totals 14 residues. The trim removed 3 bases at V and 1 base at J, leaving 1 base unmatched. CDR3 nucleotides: TGCGCCAGCAGCCAGGGACAGGGATCCTACGAGCAGTACTTC. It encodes CASSQGQGSYEQYF.

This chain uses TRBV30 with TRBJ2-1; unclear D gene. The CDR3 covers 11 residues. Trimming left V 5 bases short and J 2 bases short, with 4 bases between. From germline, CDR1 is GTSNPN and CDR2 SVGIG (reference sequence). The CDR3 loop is CAWDTYNEQFF. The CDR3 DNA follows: TGTGCCTGGGACACCTACAATGAGCAGTTCTTC.

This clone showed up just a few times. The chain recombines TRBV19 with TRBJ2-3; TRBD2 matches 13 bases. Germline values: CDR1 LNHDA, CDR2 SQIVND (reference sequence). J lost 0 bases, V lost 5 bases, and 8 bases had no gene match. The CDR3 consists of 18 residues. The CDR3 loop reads CASSSTSGGPTSTDTQYF. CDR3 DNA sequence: TGTGCCAGTAGTTCGACTAGCGGGGGGCCAACTAGCACAGATACGCAGTATTTT.

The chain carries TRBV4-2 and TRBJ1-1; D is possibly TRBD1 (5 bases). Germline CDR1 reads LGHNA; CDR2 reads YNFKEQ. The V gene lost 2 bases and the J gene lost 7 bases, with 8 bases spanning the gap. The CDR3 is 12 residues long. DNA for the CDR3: TGTGCCAGCAGCCAATGGGGGGGTGAAGCTTTCTTT. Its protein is CASSQWGGEAFF.

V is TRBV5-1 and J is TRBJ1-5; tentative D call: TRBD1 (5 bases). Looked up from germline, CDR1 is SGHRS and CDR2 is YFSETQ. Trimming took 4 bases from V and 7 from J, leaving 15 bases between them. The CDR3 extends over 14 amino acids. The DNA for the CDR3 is TGCGCCAGCAGCCACGAACCAGGGAACCAGCCCCAGCATTTT. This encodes CASSHEPGNQPQHF.

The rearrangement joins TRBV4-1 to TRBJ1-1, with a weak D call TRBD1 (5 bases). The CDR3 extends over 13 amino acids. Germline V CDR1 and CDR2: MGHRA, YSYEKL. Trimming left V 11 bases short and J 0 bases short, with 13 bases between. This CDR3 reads CALRQLMNTEAFF. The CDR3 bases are TGCGCCCTACGACAGCTCATGAACACTGAAGCTTTCTTT.

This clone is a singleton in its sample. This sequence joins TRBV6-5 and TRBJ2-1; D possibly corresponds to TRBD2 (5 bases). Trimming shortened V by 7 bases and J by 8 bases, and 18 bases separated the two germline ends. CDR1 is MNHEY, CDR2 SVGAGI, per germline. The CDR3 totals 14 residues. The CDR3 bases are TGTGCCAGCACCAAGAGGGCGGGCAGCTATGAGCAGTTCTTC. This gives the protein CASTKRAGSYEQFF.

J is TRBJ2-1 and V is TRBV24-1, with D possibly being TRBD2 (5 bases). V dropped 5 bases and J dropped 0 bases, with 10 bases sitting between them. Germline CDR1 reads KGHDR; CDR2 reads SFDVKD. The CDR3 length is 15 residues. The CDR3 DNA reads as TGTGCCACCAGTGGAGGGCCGAGCTCCTACAATGAGCAGTTCTTC. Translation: CATSGGPSSYNEQFF.

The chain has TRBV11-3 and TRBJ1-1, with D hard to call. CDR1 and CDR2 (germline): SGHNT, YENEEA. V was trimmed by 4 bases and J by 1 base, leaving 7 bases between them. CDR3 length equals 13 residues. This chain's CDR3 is CASSSTQNTEAFF. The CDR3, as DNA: TGTGCCAGCAGCTCTACTCAGAACACTGAAGCTTTCTTT.

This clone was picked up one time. Here the CDR3 DNA reads TGCAGCGGCGGGACAGGGGGCTTAACTGAGCAGTTCTTC. It translates to CSGGTGGLTEQFF. The chain has TRBV29-1 and TRBJ2-1, with 12 bases identical to TRBD1. CDR1 SQVTM and CDR2 ANQGSEA come from the germline V gene. J was trimmed by 9 bases and V by 7 bases; bases with no gene match: 7. There are 13 residues in the CDR3.

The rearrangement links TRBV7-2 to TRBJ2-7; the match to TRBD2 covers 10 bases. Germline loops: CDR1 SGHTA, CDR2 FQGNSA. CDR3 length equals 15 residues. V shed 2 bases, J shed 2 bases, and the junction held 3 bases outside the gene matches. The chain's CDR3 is CASSLKSGGAYEQYF. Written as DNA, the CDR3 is TGTGCCAGCAGCTTAAAAAGCGGGGGGGCCTACGAGCAGTACTTC.

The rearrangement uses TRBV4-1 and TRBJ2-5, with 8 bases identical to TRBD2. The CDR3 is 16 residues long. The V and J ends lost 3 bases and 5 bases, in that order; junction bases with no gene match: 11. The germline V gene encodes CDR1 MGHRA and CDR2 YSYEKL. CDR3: CASSQSNGGAGETQYF. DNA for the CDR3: TGCGCCAGCAGCCAGAGCAACGGGGGGGCTGGGGAGACCCAGTACTTC.

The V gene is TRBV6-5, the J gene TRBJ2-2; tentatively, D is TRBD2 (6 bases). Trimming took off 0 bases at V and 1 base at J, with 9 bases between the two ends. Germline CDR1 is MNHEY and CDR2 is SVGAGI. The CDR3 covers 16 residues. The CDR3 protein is CASSYSWGENTGELFF. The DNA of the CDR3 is TGTGCCAGCAGTTACTCCTGGGGGGAGAACACCGGGGAGCTGTTTTTT.

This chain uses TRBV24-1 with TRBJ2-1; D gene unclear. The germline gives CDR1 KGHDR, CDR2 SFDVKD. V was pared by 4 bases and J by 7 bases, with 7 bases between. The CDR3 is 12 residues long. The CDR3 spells CATSELENEQFF. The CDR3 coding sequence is TGTGCCACCAGTGAGTTAGAAAATGAGCAGTTCTTC.

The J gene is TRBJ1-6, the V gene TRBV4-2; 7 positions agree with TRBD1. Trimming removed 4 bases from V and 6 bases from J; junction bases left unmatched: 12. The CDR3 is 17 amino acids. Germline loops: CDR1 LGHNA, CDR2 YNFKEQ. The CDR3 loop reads CASSRSSRQGSNSPLHF. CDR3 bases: TGTGCCAGCAGCCGAAGCTCCCGACAGGGCTCTAATTCACCCCTCCACTTT.

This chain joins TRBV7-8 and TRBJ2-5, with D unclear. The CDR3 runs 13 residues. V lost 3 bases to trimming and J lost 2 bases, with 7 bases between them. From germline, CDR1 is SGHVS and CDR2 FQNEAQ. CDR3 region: CASSFGLQETQYF. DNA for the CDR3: TGTGCCAGCAGCTTTGGCTTACAAGAGACCCAGTACTTC.

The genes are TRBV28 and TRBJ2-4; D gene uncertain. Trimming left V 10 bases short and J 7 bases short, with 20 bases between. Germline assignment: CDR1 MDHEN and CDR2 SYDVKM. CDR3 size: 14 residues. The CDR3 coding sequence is TGTGCCACATTAAGTCCTACTACGAGGAACATTCAGTACTTC. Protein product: CATLSPTTRNIQYF.

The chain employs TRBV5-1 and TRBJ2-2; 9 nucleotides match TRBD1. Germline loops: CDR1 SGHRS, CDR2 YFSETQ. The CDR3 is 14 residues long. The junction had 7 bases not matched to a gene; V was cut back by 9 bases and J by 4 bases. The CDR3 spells CATSTGGGTGELFF. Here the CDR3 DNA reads TGCGCCACCTCGACAGGGGGGGGCACCGGGGAGCTGTTTTTT. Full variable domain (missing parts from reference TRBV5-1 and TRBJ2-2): KAGVTQTPRYLIKTRGQQVTLSCSPISGHRSVSWYQQTPGQGLQFLFEYFSETQRNKGNFPGRFSGRQFSNSRSEMNVSTLELGDSALYLCATSTGGGTGELFFGEGSRLTVL.

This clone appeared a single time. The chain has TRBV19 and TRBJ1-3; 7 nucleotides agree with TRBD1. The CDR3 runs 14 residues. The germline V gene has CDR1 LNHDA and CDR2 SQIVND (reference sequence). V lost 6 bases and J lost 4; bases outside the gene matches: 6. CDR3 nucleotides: TGTGCCAGTAGCCGGGAGGGGGCGGGAAACACCATATATTTT. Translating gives CASSREGAGNTIYF.

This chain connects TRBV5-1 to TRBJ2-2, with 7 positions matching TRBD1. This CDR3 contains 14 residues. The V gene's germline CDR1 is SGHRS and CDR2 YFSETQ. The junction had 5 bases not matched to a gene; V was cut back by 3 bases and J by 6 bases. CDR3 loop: CASSSLQGAGELFF. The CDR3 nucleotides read TGCGCCAGCAGCTCCCTTCAGGGGGCCGGGGAGCTGTTTTTT.

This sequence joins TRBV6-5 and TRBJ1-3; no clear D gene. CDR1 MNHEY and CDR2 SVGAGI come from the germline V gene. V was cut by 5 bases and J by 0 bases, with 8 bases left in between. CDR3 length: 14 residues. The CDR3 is CASSPNPSGNTIYF. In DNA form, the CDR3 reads TGTGCCAGCAGTCCTAACCCCTCTGGAAACACCATATATTTT.

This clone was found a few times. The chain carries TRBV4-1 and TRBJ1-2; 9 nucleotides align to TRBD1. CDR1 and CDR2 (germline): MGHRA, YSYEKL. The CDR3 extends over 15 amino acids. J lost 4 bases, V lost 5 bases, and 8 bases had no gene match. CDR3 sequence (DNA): TGCGCCAGCAGCGGCGGACAGGGGACGACCTATGGCTACACCTTC. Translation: CASSGGQGTTYGYTF.